Listed here are 14 T cell receptor beta chains from one sample, sequenced in a study of persistence of HIV-infected CD4 T cells. These receptors are not linked to any known antigen. The immunoSEQ assay was version 4, run in survey mode. Assay: immunoSEQ multiplex PCR; the TCRdb copy retains only in-frame clones and omits some. The table has about 40,000 clones, approximately 80% seen once. The stimulus was an HIV-1 Gag 15-mer peptide pool, 1 ug/peptide/mL. Memory cells lacking CD40L and CD69 with high CD45RO were sorted. The sample in question was CD4+ T cells sorted from PBMCs after 18-hour stimulation, obtained from a patient who received antiretroviral therapy. Source of these receptors: an adult man with HIV who was CMV-seropositive.

The genes are TRBV25-1 and TRBJ2-7; D remains unclear. Germline V lookup: CDR1 MGHDK, CDR2 SYGVNS. V was clipped by 1 base and J by 7 bases, with 11 bases between them. The length of the CDR3 is 13 residues. CDR3 amino acids: CASSELRYREQYF. The CDR3 nucleotides read TGTGCCAGCAGTGAATTACGGTATAGGGAGCAGTACTTC.

V gene TRBV10-3 combines with J gene TRBJ1-1, with TRBD1 identical over 7 bases. V was clipped by 5 bases and J by 3 bases; unmatched bases: 6. Germline CDR1 ENHRY, CDR2 SYGVKD. The CDR3 spans 14 residues. The CDR3 loop is CAISRQGTDTEAFF. CDR3 nucleotides: TGTGCCATCAGTAGACAGGGAACGGACACTGAAGCTTTCTTT.

CDR3 sequence: CATSKDRLSGNTIYF. The DNA for the CDR3 is TGTGCCACCAGCAAGGACAGGCTCTCTGGAAACACCATATATTTT. This chain links TRBV15 with TRBJ1-3; 7 bases fit TRBD1. The CDR3 has 15 amino acids. Unmatched junction bases numbered 3, after V lost 4 bases and J lost 0 bases. The germline V gene has CDR1 LNHNV and CDR2 YYDKDF (reference sequence).

This clone was counted a single time. The chain carries TRBV13 and TRBJ1-1; 10 positions agree with TRBD1. V dropped 2 bases and J dropped 7; count of bases not matched to a gene: 4. CDR1 PRHDT and CDR2 FYEKMQ come from the germline V gene (reference sequence). The CDR3 loop spans 14 amino acids. CDR3 in DNA: TGTGCCAGCAGCTTAAGGGACAGGGGATTTGAAGCTTTCTTT. Protein sequence: CASSLRDRGFEAFF.

The CDR3 DNA reads TGTGCCAGCAGCTTAGATAGGGGGTCCGCTGAAGCTTTCTTT. It specifies CASSLDRGSAEAFF. V usage is TRBV11-3 and J usage is TRBJ1-1; tentative D call: TRBD1 (6 bases). V lost 0 bases, J lost 6 bases, and 11 bases lay in between. Germline V gene data show CDR1 as SGHNT and CDR2 as YENEEA. There are 14 residues in the CDR3.

The chain employs TRBV10-3 and TRBJ2-6; 11 bases match TRBD1. CDR1 and CDR2 (germline): ENHRY, SYGVKD. V lost 2 bases and J lost 4; bases outside the gene matches: 10. The length of the CDR3 is 19 residues. CDR3 protein: CAISELRGTGGTGANVLTF. In DNA form, the CDR3 reads TGTGCCATCAGTGAGCTCCGAGGGACAGGGGGTACCGGGGCCAACGTCCTGACTTTC.

The chain employs TRBV6-5 and TRBJ2-2; TRBD2 matches 9 bases. The CDR3 contains 15 residues. V was pared by 7 bases and J by 4 bases, with 7 bases of the junction left unmatched. Per germline, CDR1 MNHEY and CDR2 SVGAGI. The CDR3 sequence is CASTLLAGPTGELFF. Here the CDR3 DNA reads TGTGCCAGCACCCTACTAGCGGGCCCCACCGGGGAGCTGTTTTTT.

This chain joins TRBV3-1 (or the pseudogene TRBV3-2) and TRBJ2-7; TRBD1 agrees at 7 bases. The CDR3 length is 14 residues. Germline V gene lookup returns CDR1 LGHDT and CDR2 YNNKEL (reference sequence). The trim removed 1 base at V and 2 bases at J, leaving 2 bases unmatched. The CDR3 nucleotides are TGTGCCAGCAGCCAAGGAGGGGGCGCCTACGAGCAGTACTTC. Residues: CASSQGGGAYEQYF.

The chain couples TRBV5-1 to TRBJ1-5, with D unclear. The germline V gene has CDR1 SGHRS and CDR2 YFSETQ. The CDR3 totals 15 residues. The V gene lost 0 bases and the J gene lost 0 bases, with 7 bases spanning the gap. The CDR3 loop reads CASSLDRDSNQPQHF. CDR3 coding DNA: TGCGCCAGCAGCTTGGATAGGGATAGCAATCAGCCCCAGCATTTT.

The rearrangement joins TRBV6-1 to TRBJ2-7; D gene unclear. The CDR3 runs to 15 residues. V gave up 3 bases and J gave up 2 bases, with 14 bases separating them. Germline loops: CDR1 MNHNS, CDR2 SASEGT. Here the CDR3 DNA reads TGTGCCAGCAGTGACCCCGGACGGATACCCTACGAGCAGTACTTC. Translation gives CASSDPGRIPYEQYF.

The chain links TRBV6-6 to TRBJ1-5, with D unresolved. The germline CDR1 and CDR2 sequences are MNHNY and SVGAGI (reference sequence). V lost 6 bases, J lost 0 bases, and 12 bases lay in between. This CDR3 has 15 amino acids. CDR3 nucleotides: TGTGCCAGCAGGGACTACAGCTATAGCAATCAGCCCCAGCATTTT. It encodes CASRDYSYSNQPQHF.

The V call is TRBV5-8, the J call TRBJ2-2; 7 bases map to TRBD2. V trimming: 3 bases; J trimming: 4 bases; junction bases outside the gene matches: 3. Germline V lookup: CDR1 SGHTS, CDR2 YDEGEE. This CDR3 comprises 14 residues. The CDR3, as DNA: TGTGCCAGCAGCTGGGGGACTATCACCGGGGAGCTGTTTTTT. It translates to CASSWGTITGELFF.

This chain uses TRBV7-9 with TRBJ1-5, with D uncertain. This CDR3 has 12 amino acids. Germline V gene sequence: CDR1 SEHNR, CDR2 FQNEAQ (reference sequence). V was shortened by 8 bases and J by 2 bases, with 7 bases between the two germline ends. CDR3 in DNA: TGTGCCAGCTGTCGCGGCAATCAGCCCCAGCATTTT. Translation: CASCRGNQPQHF.

DNA for the CDR3: TGTGCCAGCAGCCAAGGGCTAAGCAATCAGCCCCAGCATTTT. This encodes CASSQGLSNQPQHF. The gene calls are TRBV3-1 (or the pseudogene TRBV3-2) and TRBJ1-5; D gene unclear. CDR1 and CDR2 from the germline V gene are LGHDT and YNNKEL (reference sequence). V shed 1 base and J shed 1 base, with 5 bases lying between them. The CDR3 extends over 14 amino acids.